The 21 T cell receptor beta chains in this list originate from one sample, sequenced in a study of cytomegalovirus exposure and HLA in healthy donors. The PCR contained 60 Vbeta and 13 Jbeta primers. Only in-frame clones appear in the TCRdb table, and some are missing; sequencing was by immunoSEQ multiplex PCR. The sample includes a few hundred thousand clones, roughly four fifths of them seen just once. Specimen: PBMCs. These TCRs come from a girl aged 10 to 17 in good health and CMV-seronegative.

V gene TRBV18 combines with J gene TRBJ2-7; TRBD1 matches at 7 bases. The CDR3 contains 15 residues. Germline CDR1 reads KGHSH; CDR2 reads LQKENI. The V and J ends lost 3 bases and 5 bases, in that order; junction bases with no gene match: 10. The CDR3 spells CASSPSRDRVHEQYF. Written as DNA, the CDR3 is TGTGCCAGCTCACCGTCGCGAGACAGGGTCCACGAGCAGTACTTC.

This sequence joins TRBV5-8 and TRBJ2-7; the match to TRBD2 covers 7 bases. J lost 3 bases, V lost 6 bases, and 12 bases had no gene match. The CDR3 spans 15 residues. Germline CDR1 reads SGHTS; CDR2 reads YDEGEE. Written as DNA, the CDR3 is TGTGCCAGCATGGGGGGGTCTAGCGGTGTCTACGAGCAGTACTTC. The encoded protein is CASMGGSSGVYEQYF.

The CDR3 sequence: CASSTPSAGQEQETQYF. DNA of the CDR3: TGTGCCAGTAGTACCCCTTCAGCGGGACAGGAACAAGAGACCCAGTACTTC. This rearrangement joins TRBV19 to TRBJ2-5; tentatively, D is TRBD1 (8 bases). V lost 4 bases and J lost 2, with 20 bases in between. The CDR3 is 17 residues long. Germline values: CDR1 LNHDA, CDR2 SQIVND (reference sequence).

The rearrangement links TRBV28 to TRBJ1-2; weak D call: TRBD1 (6 bases). Germline V CDR1 and CDR2: MDHEN, SYDVKM. V lost 6 bases and J lost 0, with 17 bases in between. The CDR3 spans 16 residues. DNA of the CDR3: TGTGCCAGCAGCCTCCTGGGGGGGCGGGCTAACTATGGCTACACCTTC. Translation gives CASSLLGGRANYGYTF.

The chain is built from TRBV19 and TRBJ1-2, with 10 bases aligning to TRBD1. CDR3 size: 14 residues. V lost 8 bases, J lost 4 bases, and 7 bases stayed unmatched. Germline values: CDR1 LNHDA, CDR2 SQIVND (reference sequence). The CDR3 DNA sequence: TGTGCCAGTGAGAGGACAGGGGGGATCTATGGCTACACCTTC. This translates into CASERTGGIYGYTF.

The chain recombines TRBV6-5 with TRBJ2-3, with TRBD2 matching over 10 bases. Germline V gives CDR1 MNHEY, CDR2 SVGAGI. V was clipped by 6 bases and J by 4 bases; unmatched bases: 7. This CDR3 spans 15 amino acids. The CDR3 DNA follows: TGTGCCAGCAGCGTCAGCGGGGGGGTATCAGATACGCAGTATTTT. It encodes CASSVSGGVSDTQYF.

V gene TRBV13 combines with J gene TRBJ1-5; 7 bases are shared with TRBD1. Germline CDR1 and CDR2: PRHDT and FYEKMQ (reference sequence). The V gene end was trimmed by 5 bases and the J gene end by 2 bases; junction bases not matched to a gene: 6. The CDR3 runs to 15 residues. CDR3 DNA sequence: TGTGCCAGCAGCCGGAGGGGGCTCGGCAATCAGCCCCAGCATTTT. Its protein is CASSRRGLGNQPQHF. Full variable domain (outside the CDR3, taken from reference TRBV13 and TRBJ1-5): AAGVIQSPRHLIKEKRETATLKCYPIPRHDTVYWYQQGPGQDPQFLISFYEKMQSDKGSIPDRFSAQQFSDYHSELNMSSLELGDSALYFCASSRRGLGNQPQHFGDGTRLSIL.

The chain uses TRBV7-2 and TRBJ1-4; 7 bases are a match to TRBD1. Germline V gives CDR1 SGHTA, CDR2 FQGNSA. V dropped 5 bases and J dropped 3; count of bases not matched to a gene: 6. The CDR3 sequence is 15 residues long. Here the CDR3 reads CASSPRQGANEKLFF. CDR3 sequence (DNA): TGTGCCAGCAGCCCCCGACAGGGCGCTAATGAAAAACTGTTTTTT.

The chain links TRBV29-1 to TRBJ1-1; 9 bases match TRBD1. The germline CDR1 and CDR2 sequences are SQVTM and ANQGSEA. V shed 8 bases and J 5 bases; nucleotides not matched to a gene: 18. This CDR3 is 16 amino acids long. CDR3 DNA: TGCAGCACTAGGGACAGGGAGGGGGTTAGGGGGACTGAAGCTTTCTTT. The encoded protein is CSTRDREGVRGTEAFF.

Here the CDR3 DNA reads TGTGCCAGCAGTCCGACCGGGACTAGGGTACGCTACGAGCAGTACTTC. Amino acid sequence: CASSPTGTRVRYEQYF. The rearrangement uses TRBV28 and TRBJ2-7, with 8 bases lining up with TRBD2. Unmatched junction bases numbered 12, after V lost 5 bases and J lost 3 bases. The germline CDR1 and CDR2 sequences are MDHEN and SYDVKM. The CDR3 is 16 residues long.

The gene calls are TRBV9 and TRBJ1-5; D ambiguous. Germline assignment: CDR1 SGDLS and CDR2 YYNGEE. Trimming took 1 base from V and 0 from J, leaving 5 bases between them. This CDR3 has 14 amino acids. The CDR3: CASSVLDSNQPQHF. The CDR3, as DNA: TGTGCCAGCAGCGTATTAGATAGCAATCAGCCCCAGCATTTT.

This chain links TRBV5-1 with TRBJ2-5; 7 nucleotides match TRBD1. The closer fit of TRBJ2-7 to the DNA end suggests the J call may be wrong. The CDR3 sequence is 12 residues long. Germline loops: CDR1 SGHRS, CDR2 YFSETQ. This chain's CDR3 is CASSWQGDEQYF. CDR3 in DNA: TGCGCCAGCAGCTGGCAGGGGGACGAGCAGTACTTC.

DNA for the CDR3: TGTGCCAGCAGTTACTCGATTAGTCAGGACTCCTACGAGCAGTACTTC. Protein: CASSYSISQDSYEQYF. The chain has TRBV6-5 and TRBJ2-7; D remains ambiguous. The CDR3 is 16 amino acids. V shed 0 bases and J shed 0 bases, with 12 bases lying between them. Germline loops: CDR1 MNHEY, CDR2 SVGAGI.

This sequence joins TRBV7-9 and TRBJ2-1, with D possibly being TRBD2 (7 bases). CDR3 size: 14 residues. The germline V and J ends were trimmed by 11 bases and 7 bases, with 21 bases remaining between them. CDR1 SEHNR and CDR2 FQNEAQ come from the germline V gene (reference sequence). DNA for the CDR3: TGTGCCCTTCCGAGAGGGGGGGCCACAAATGAGCAGTTCTTC. Its protein product is CALPRGGATNEQFF.

The chain joins TRBV5-1 to TRBJ1-2; 7 bases are a match to TRBD1. The CDR3 runs to 14 residues. Looked up from germline, CDR1 is SGHRS and CDR2 is YFSETQ. The V and J ends lost 0 bases and 9 bases, in that order; junction bases with no gene match: 8. The DNA for the CDR3 is TGCGCCAGCAGCTTGGTTGACAGGGTATCCAGCTACACCTTC. It translates to CASSLVDRVSSYTF.

The chain joins TRBV19 to TRBJ2-7; TRBD2 is a possible D gene (5 bases). Germline V lookup: CDR1 LNHDA, CDR2 SQIVND (reference sequence). With 5 bases removed from V and 7 bases from J, the gap between germline ends came to 9 bases. This CDR3 is built from 11 residues. The CDR3 nucleotides read TGTGCCAGTAGTGACTACAGAGAGCAGTACTTC. This translates into CASSDYREQYF. Complete variable domain (other parts from reference TRBV19 and TRBJ2-7): DGGITQSPKYLFRKEGQNVTLSCEQNLNHDAMYWYRQDPGQGLRLIYYSQIVNDFQKGDIAEGYSVSREKKESFPLTVTSAQKNPTAFYLCASSDYREQYFGPGTRLTVT.

A single count supports this clone. The CDR3 spells CASSPGDRRNQPQHF. The CDR3 DNA sequence: TGTGCCAGCAGCCCCGGAGATCGAAGGAATCAGCCCCAGCATTTT. The rearrangement links TRBV9 to TRBJ1-5; no clear D gene. Trimming cost V 4 bases and J 4 bases, with 15 bases left between them. CDR3 length: 15 amino acids. Germline V gene lookup returns CDR1 SGDLS and CDR2 YYNGEE.

The J gene is TRBJ1-2, the V gene TRBV19; tentative D call: TRBD1 (5 bases). The germline CDR1 and CDR2 sequences are LNHDA and SQIVND (reference sequence). This CDR3 region has 16 residues. The ends were cut back, 5 bases at V and 6 bases at J, with 22 bases in the middle. CDR3 sequence reads: CASSPMDVFIGDGYTF. CDR3 DNA sequence: TGTGCCAGTAGTCCCATGGACGTTTTTATAGGGGATGGCTACACCTTC.

The gene calls are TRBV4-2 and TRBJ1-3; D might be TRBD1 (5 bases). The CDR3 is 15 amino acids. V was trimmed by 0 bases and J by 3 bases, leaving 9 bases between them. Germline CDR1 is LGHNA and CDR2 is YNFKEQ. CDR3 amino acids: CASSQDHDSGNTIYF. In DNA, the CDR3 is TGTGCCAGCAGCCAAGATCACGACAGTGGAAACACCATATATTTT.

The table lists this clone with a few counts. V gene TRBV6-5 combines with J gene TRBJ1-1; D is undetermined. CDR1 is MNHEY and CDR2 is SVGAGI in the germline V gene. Trimming took off 10 bases at V and 4 bases at J, with 13 bases between the two ends. The CDR3 sequence is 12 residues long. CDR3 DNA sequence: TGTGCCACCCAGTTGCGGGGCACTGAAGCTTTCTTT. Protein sequence: CATQLRGTEAFF.

This chain joins TRBV12-5 and TRBJ2-1, with D perhaps TRBD2 (7 bases). The CDR3 sequence is 14 residues long. Germline lookup yields CDR1 LGHNT and CDR2 FRNRAP. Deletions cut 6 bases from V and 7 bases from J, with 16 bases between. CDR3 in amino acids: CASGGGVGGNEQFF. The CDR3, as DNA: TGTGCTAGTGGAGGGGGGGTTGGGGGGAATGAGCAGTTCTTC.